The clone carrying this T cell receptor (beta chain) was detected only a few times. TCRdb ran MiXCR on the 5' RACE reads and lists one entry per CDR3 protein. The profile shows around 27,000 distinct CDR3 sequences, approximately 5.5% of them singletons. Specified time point: blood at routine non-recurrence follow-up after resection. Whole RNA, which was extracted from tumor, nontumor lung tissue or frozen PBMC, was sequenced without any cell sorting. The record originates from a study of spatial heterogeneity in lung cancer. The CDR3 has 18 amino acids. J was trimmed by 6 bases and V by 4 bases; bases with no gene match: 11. CDR1 and CDR2 (germline): SGHNT, YENEEA.

This chain joins TRBV11-3 and TRBJ2-1, with TRBD2 identical over 14 bases. This sample comprised PBMCs, obtained at follow-up. This clonotype was sampled from a male donor with early-stage non-small cell lung cancer. DNA for the CDR3: TGTGCCAGCAGCTCTGAGACCGGGACTAGCGGGAGACCCAATGAGCAGTTCTTC. Amino acids: CASSSETGTSGRPNEQFF.